These 30 T cell receptor beta chains were sequenced from one sample in a study of Tregs in tolerant kidney transplant recipients. TCRdb's copy holds only in-frame clones and misses some; the assay was immunoSEQ multiplex PCR. The table records 100,000 to 120,000 clones, around 90% of them present only once. Sequencing used CD4+ T cells from blood, obtained before the transplant. These receptors all come from a human donor who received a combined kidney and bone marrow transplant.

This rearrangement joins TRBV27 to TRBJ2-4; 8 nucleotides align to TRBD2. The germline V gene encodes CDR1 MNHEY and CDR2 SMNVEV (reference sequence). The length of the CDR3 is 16 residues. Trimming at V came to 4 bases and at J to 6 bases, leaving 11 bases not matched to a gene. In nucleotides, the CDR3 is TGTGCCAGCAGTTCCCTGGGGGCGCGGGGGGTAAACATTCAGTACTTC. It specifies CASSSLGARGVNIQYF.

The chain has TRBV7-2 and TRBJ2-7, with unresolved D. Germline CDR1 reads SGHTA; CDR2 reads FQGNSA. V was clipped by 0 bases and J by 3 bases, with 12 bases between them. The length of the CDR3 is 15 residues. CDR3 protein: CASSLAARMNYEQYF. The CDR3 nucleotides read TGTGCCAGCAGCTTAGCGGCCAGGATGAACTACGAGCAGTACTTC. The full variable domain, in which reference TRBV7-2 and TRBJ2-7 provide the parts outside the CDR3, is GAGVSQSPSNKVTEKGKDVELRCDPISGHTALYWYRQSLGQGLEFLIYFQGNSAPDKSGLPSDRFSAERTGGSVSTLTIQRTQQEDSAVYLCASSLAARMNYEQYFGPGTRLTVT.

This chain links TRBV28 with TRBJ2-2; 7 bases map to TRBD1. J gave up 6 bases and V 5 bases, and 6 bases lay outside the gene matches. The CDR3 covers 14 residues. The germline V gene encodes CDR1 MDHEN and CDR2 SYDVKM. The CDR3, as DNA: TGTGCCAGCAGTGGGACAGCCTCAGCCGGGGAGCTGTTTTTT. Residues: CASSGTASAGELFF.

The chain is built from TRBV28 and TRBJ1-1; possible D gene TRBD1, 6 bases. The V and J ends lost 2 bases and 4 bases respectively, with 8 bases between them. The CDR3 consists of 13 residues. Germline V gene sequence: CDR1 MDHEN, CDR2 SYDVKM. The CDR3 DNA reads TGTGCCAGCAGTTTACCCAGGGGCACTGAAGCTTTCTTT. This sequence encodes CASSLPRGTEAFF.

The V call is TRBV5-1, the J call TRBJ2-1, with TRBD2 identical over 11 bases. This CDR3 is 16 amino acids long. With V trimmed by 4 bases and J by 4 bases, 7 bases remained unmatched. Germline-derived CDR1 and CDR2 are SGHRS and YFSETQ. Here the CDR3 DNA reads TGCGCCAGCAGCGAGGGACTAGCGGAGCCATACAATGAGCAGTTCTTC. It is translated as CASSEGLAEPYNEQFF.

The V and J genes are TRBV11-2 and TRBJ1-3, with no clear D. Germline V gene lookup returns CDR1 SGHAT and CDR2 FQNNGV. The CDR3 totals 14 residues. Trimming took 0 bases from V and 7 from J, leaving 10 bases between them. This CDR3 is CASSLDGTVNTIYF. The DNA for the CDR3 is TGTGCCAGCAGCTTAGACGGTACAGTGAACACCATATATTTT.

A few counts support this clone. The chain is built from TRBV13 and TRBJ2-5; TRBD2 might be the D (6 bases). V gave up 5 bases and J gave up 9 bases, with 13 bases separating them. Germline V lookup: CDR1 PRHDT, CDR2 FYEKMQ (reference sequence). This CDR3 contains 12 residues. CDR3 bases: TGTGCCAGCAGCGTTCGACTAGGGCCCCAGTACTTC. Its translation is CASSVRLGPQYF.

J is TRBJ1-5 and V is TRBV19; 7 bases map to TRBD1. Per the germline V gene, CDR1 is LNHDA and CDR2 is SQIVND (reference sequence). V was pared by 0 bases and J by 9 bases, with 8 bases of the junction left unmatched. The CDR3 spans 15 residues. The CDR3: CASSIDQGGGRPQHF. CDR3 coding DNA: TGTGCCAGTAGTATAGATCAAGGGGGCGGTCGGCCCCAGCATTTT.

The chain employs TRBV4-2 and TRBJ2-3; TRBD2 matches 10 bases. CDR3 size: 16 residues. After removal of 2 bases from V and 5 bases from J, the junction contained 7 bases not matched to a gene. Germline-derived CDR1 and CDR2 are LGHNA and YNFKEQ. CDR3 loop: CASSQFSGGAEDTQYF. The DNA for the CDR3 is TGTGCCAGCAGCCAATTCAGCGGGGGGGCTGAAGATACGCAGTATTTT.

The chain is built from TRBV9 and TRBJ1-3; 11 bases are shared with TRBD1. The CDR3 covers 14 residues. J gave up 5 bases and V 4 bases, and 2 bases lay outside the gene matches. From germline, CDR1 is SGDLS and CDR2 YYNGEE. The CDR3 loop is CASSTDRGRNTIYF. The CDR3 DNA follows: TGTGCCAGCAGCACGGACAGGGGGCGAAACACCATATATTTT.

The table lists this clone with a count of one. This chain joins TRBV9 and TRBJ2-1, with D possibly matching TRBD2 (6 bases). V was cut by 3 bases and J by 7 bases, with 11 bases left in between. CDR1 and CDR2 from the germline V gene are SGDLS and YYNGEE. The CDR3 extends over 13 amino acids. The CDR3 sequence: CASSGTSRNEQFF. In DNA, the CDR3 is TGTGCCAGCAGCGGAACTAGCAGGAATGAGCAGTTCTTC.

The rearrangement links TRBV21-1 to TRBJ1-2. TRBV21-1 is deemed a pseudogene. The CDR3 extends over 17 amino acids. CDR3 protein: CASSPPADSKGNYGYTF. DNA for the CDR3: TGTGCCAGCAGCCCGCCCGCGGACTCCAAAGGCAACTATGGCTACACCTTC.

The gene calls are TRBV19 and TRBJ1-6, with D perhaps TRBD1 (6 bases). The CDR3 is 13 residues long. Germline CDR1 and CDR2: LNHDA and SQIVND (reference sequence). V was shortened by 9 bases and J by 8 bases, with 14 bases between the two germline ends. CDR3 nucleotides: TGTGCCAGAACCAGGGGCTGGTATTCACCCCTCCACTTT. Amino acids: CARTRGWYSPLHF.

The CDR3 DNA reads as TGTGCCAGCAGCTCGGGACAGGGAATAGTCACCGGGGAGCTGTTTTTT. Amino acid sequence: CASSSGQGIVTGELFF. This chain uses TRBV5-4 with TRBJ2-2, with 9 bases that match TRBD1. The CDR3 extends over 16 amino acids. The germline gives CDR1 SGHNT, CDR2 YYREEE (reference sequence). After removal of 3 bases from V and 4 bases from J, the junction contained 7 bases not matched to a gene.

In DNA, the CDR3 is TGTGCCAGCTCCCTTCGACAGGGGGGGGACACTGAAGCTTTCTTT. Its protein is CASSLRQGGDTEAFF. The J gene is TRBJ1-1, the V gene TRBV18; 9 nucleotides match TRBD1. CDR3 length equals 15 residues. With V trimmed by 6 bases and J by 3 bases, 8 bases remained unmatched. CDR1 is KGHSH, CDR2 LQKENI, per germline.

The rearrangement uses TRBV10-3 and TRBJ2-1, with D unclear. Trimming cost V 0 bases and J 12 bases, with 12 bases left between them. The CDR3 has 13 amino acids. Germline V lookup: CDR1 ENHRY, CDR2 SYGVKD. The CDR3 region is CAISESVETRQFF. The CDR3 DNA sequence: TGTGCCATCAGTGAGTCGGTCGAGACAAGGCAGTTCTTC.

This rearrangement joins TRBV4-1 to TRBJ2-5, with TRBD2 identical over 13 bases. The CDR3 sequence is 16 residues long. Germline assignment: CDR1 MGHRA and CDR2 YSYEKL. Trimming removed 5 bases from V and 1 base from J; junction bases left unmatched: 4. CDR3: CASSGRLAGGQETQYF. The CDR3 bases are TGCGCCAGCAGCGGGAGACTAGCGGGGGGCCAAGAGACCCAGTACTTC.

This clone was seen only once. The genes are TRBV4-3 and TRBJ2-7, with a possible D match to TRBD2 (6 bases). CDR3 size: 13 residues. CDR1 and CDR2 from the germline V gene are LGHNA and YSLEER. V lost 4 bases and J lost 6, with 13 bases in between. CDR3 sequence (DNA): TGCGCCAGCAGCCTCCGGCTGGGAGGCGAGCAGTACTTC. This encodes CASSLRLGGEQYF.

This chain links TRBV10-3 with TRBJ2-7, with 10 bases lining up with TRBD2. V lost 10 bases to trimming and J lost 4 bases; unmatched junction nucleotides: 7. The CDR3 loop spans 13 amino acids. Germline values: CDR1 ENHRY, CDR2 SYGVKD. CDR3 in amino acids: CATVRLAGYEQYF. The CDR3 DNA reads TGTGCCACCGTCCGACTAGCGGGTTACGAGCAGTACTTC.

The chain combines TRBV13 with TRBJ1-2, with D possibly being TRBD1 (6 bases). The germline gives CDR1 PRHDT, CDR2 FYEKMQ (reference sequence). Trimming took off 4 bases at V and 2 bases at J, with 11 bases between the two ends. The CDR3 is 14 residues long. CDR3 protein: CASSSRTANYGYTF. The CDR3 nucleotides read TGTGCCAGCAGCTCCCGGACAGCCAACTATGGCTACACCTTC.

The rearrangement joins TRBV7-9 to TRBJ2-7, with D unclear. Per the germline V gene, CDR1 is SEHNR and CDR2 is FQNEAQ (reference sequence). Trimming cost V 5 bases and J 4 bases, with 9 bases left between them. The CDR3 totals 12 residues. This CDR3 reads CASSREYYEQYF. CDR3 coding DNA: TGTGCCAGCAGCAGAGAATATTACGAGCAGTACTTC.

This chain links TRBV10-1 with TRBJ1-1; the D gene is possibly TRBD1 (5 bases). CDR1 and CDR2 from the germline V gene are WNHNN and SYGVQD (reference sequence). This CDR3 spans 14 amino acids. Trimming left V 5 bases short and J 0 bases short, with 10 bases between. The CDR3 sequence is CASSTGNMNTEAFF. DNA for the CDR3: TGCGCCAGCAGTACAGGCAACATGAACACTGAAGCTTTCTTT.

This clone appeared a single time. This chain joins TRBV27 and TRBJ2-7; 13 nucleotides match TRBD2. The trim removed 5 bases at V and 1 base at J, leaving 5 bases unmatched. The germline V gene has CDR1 MNHEY and CDR2 SMNVEV (reference sequence). CDR3 length: 16 amino acids. The CDR3 coding sequence is TGTGCCAGCAGTCCGAGGGGACTAGCGGGATCCTACGAGCAGTACTTC. It encodes CASSPRGLAGSYEQYF.

The rearrangement links TRBV9 to TRBJ1-1; TRBD1 is a possible D gene (5 bases). Per the germline V gene, CDR1 is SGDLS and CDR2 is YYNGEE. The CDR3 length is 15 residues. Trimming pared 2 bases from V and 1 base from J, leaving 12 bases between. The CDR3 here is CASSVGGLSNTEAFF. The DNA of the CDR3 is TGTGCCAGCAGCGTCGGGGGACTGTCGAACACTGAAGCTTTCTTT.

The chain carries TRBV29-1 and TRBJ1-2, with TRBD1 matching over 8 bases. The ends lost 7 bases at V and 7 bases at J; junction bases unmatched: 20. The germline CDR1 and CDR2 sequences are SQVTM and ANQGSEA. The CDR3 runs to 16 residues. CDR3 sequence (DNA): TGCAGCGAATTGCCTTCGGGACAGGCCAACACGGTTGGCTACACCTTC. Its translation: CSELPSGQANTVGYTF.

The chain combines TRBV11-2 with TRBJ1-2, with D unclear. This CDR3 has 16 residues. Trimming pared 4 bases from V and 2 bases from J, leaving 17 bases between. Germline lookup yields CDR1 SGHAT and CDR2 FQNNGV. In DNA, the CDR3 is TGTGCCAGCAGCTCTACACGGCAGGCCTTCAACTATGGCTACACCTTC. It codes for CASSSTRQAFNYGYTF. Variable domain in full (rest from reference TRBV11-2 and TRBJ1-2): EAGVAQSPRYKIIEKRQSVAFWCNPISGHATLYWYQQILGQGPKLLIQFQNNGVVDDSQLPKDRFSAERLKGVDSTLKIQPAKLEDSAVYLCASSSTRQAFNYGYTFGSGTRLTVV.

The rearrangement links TRBV6-1 to TRBJ1-1, with D possibly matching TRBD1 (5 bases). V was pared by 6 bases and J by 2 bases, with 10 bases between. The CDR3 contains 13 residues. Germline CDR1 and CDR2: MNHNS and SASEGT. The CDR3 coding sequence is TGTGCCAGCAGGTGGGGCAGAAACACTGAAGCTTTCTTT. It translates to CASRWGRNTEAFF.

The chain couples TRBV4-1 to TRBJ1-3; possibly TRBD1 for D (6 bases). Germline V gene sequence: CDR1 MGHRA, CDR2 YSYEKL. V was pared by 5 bases and J by 0 bases, with 14 bases between. The CDR3 is made up of 16 amino acids. CDR3 sequence (DNA): TGCGCCAGCAGCTTCAGGGGCGTGGGCTCTGGAAACACCATATATTTT. Protein sequence: CASSFRGVGSGNTIYF.

CDR3 bases: TGTGCCTGCTTCGGTATTGTAAACTATGGCTACACCTTC. Protein product: CACFGIVNYGYTF. The J gene is TRBJ1-2, the V gene TRBV9; D remains unclear. CDR3 length equals 13 residues. Trimming took 10 bases from V and 2 from J, leaving 15 bases between them. CDR1 SGDLS and CDR2 YYNGEE come from the germline V gene.

The genes are TRBV6-1 and TRBJ2-5, with a weak D call TRBD1 (6 bases). V was cut by 8 bases and J by 5 bases, with 18 bases left in between. The V gene's germline CDR1 is MNHNS and CDR2 SASEGT. CDR3 length: 14 residues. CDR3 DNA: TGTGCCAGCGGGCTACAGGGTCCGATCGAGACCCAGTACTTC. Protein product: CASGLQGPIETQYF.